This T cell receptor beta chain is drawn from a study of read filtering for tumor transcriptome and immune sequencing. On the study more broadly: Whole-transcriptome libraries were prepared after DNase treatment.

Findings and caveats of the study: This fraction held mixed bone marrow immune cells after CD138-negative sorting. Approximately 87% of IR-seq clonotypes had a single read, yet these held around 3.5% of reads. Dropping single-read clonotypes raised IR-seq and RNA-seq shared-clonotype correlation.

This library used approximately 0.4 ug RNA and molecular barcoded adaptors spanning alpha/delta and beta/gamma chains. Each CDR3 protein gets one entry after TCRdb re-called the reads with MiXCR. The data show roughly 27,000 distinct CDR3 sequences, with about an eighth seen just once and roughly 44% held by the top ten. This clonotype was recorded at least ten times. Its antigen is unknown. The CDR3 runs to 15 residues. V was pared by 5 bases and J by 2 bases, with 5 bases of the junction left unmatched. CDR1 and CDR2 from the germline V gene are SGHNT and YENEEA. The origin of this receptor is a donor at least 40 years old with multiple myeloma. The sequenced material came from a population of CD138-negative cells sorted from bone marrow. The chain couples TRBV11-3 to TRBJ2-2; TRBD2 matches at 7 bases. The CDR3 loop reads CASSLGTINTGELFF. The DNA for the CDR3 is TGTGCCAGCAGCCTTGGGACTATCAACACCGGGGAGCTGTTTTTT.